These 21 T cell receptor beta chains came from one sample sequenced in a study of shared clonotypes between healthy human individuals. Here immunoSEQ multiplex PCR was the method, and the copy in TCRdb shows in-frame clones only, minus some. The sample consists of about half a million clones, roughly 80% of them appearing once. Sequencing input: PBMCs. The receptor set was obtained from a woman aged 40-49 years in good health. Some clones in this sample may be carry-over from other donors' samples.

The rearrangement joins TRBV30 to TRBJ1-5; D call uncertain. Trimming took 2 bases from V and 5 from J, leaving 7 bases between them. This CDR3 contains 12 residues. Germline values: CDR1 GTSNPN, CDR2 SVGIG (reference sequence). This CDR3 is CAWSTGDQPQHF. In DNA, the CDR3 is TGTGCCTGGAGTACCGGAGATCAGCCCCAGCATTTT.

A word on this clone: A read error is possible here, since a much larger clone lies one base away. The CDR3 spells CASSQQGNTEAFF. The CDR3 nucleotides are TGTGCCAGCAGCCAACAGGGGAACACTGAAGCTTTCTTT. J is TRBJ1-1 and V is TRBV7-3; weak D call: TRBD1 (6 bases). Germline CDR1 is SGHTA and CDR2 is FQGTGA. This CDR3 has 13 amino acids. V was pared by 5 bases and J by 1 base, with 8 bases between.

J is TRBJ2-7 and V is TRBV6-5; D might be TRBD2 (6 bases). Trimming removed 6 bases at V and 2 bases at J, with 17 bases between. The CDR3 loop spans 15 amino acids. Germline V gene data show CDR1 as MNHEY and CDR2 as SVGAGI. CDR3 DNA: TGTGCCAGCAGCCCGAGGGGAGGAGGACCCTACGAGCAGTACTTC. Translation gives CASSPRGGGPYEQYF.

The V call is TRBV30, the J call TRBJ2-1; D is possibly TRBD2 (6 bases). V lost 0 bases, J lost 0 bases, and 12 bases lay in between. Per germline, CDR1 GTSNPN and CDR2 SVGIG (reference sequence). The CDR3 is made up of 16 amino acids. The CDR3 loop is CAWSVMGGSSYNEQFF. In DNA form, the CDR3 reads TGTGCCTGGAGTGTAATGGGAGGAAGCTCCTACAATGAGCAGTTCTTC.

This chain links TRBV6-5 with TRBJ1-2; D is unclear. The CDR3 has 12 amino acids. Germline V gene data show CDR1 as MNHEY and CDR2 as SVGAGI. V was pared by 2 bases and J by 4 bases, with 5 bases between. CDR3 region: CASSYRPYGYTF. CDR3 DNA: TGTGCCAGCAGTTACAGGCCCTATGGCTACACCTTC.

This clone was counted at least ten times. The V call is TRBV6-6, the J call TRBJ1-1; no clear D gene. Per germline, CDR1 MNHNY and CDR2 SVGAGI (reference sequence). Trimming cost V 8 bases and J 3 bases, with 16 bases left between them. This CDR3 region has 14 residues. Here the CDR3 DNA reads TGTGCCAGCTCTTTCGTACCTCGGTACACTGAAGCTTTCTTT. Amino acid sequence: CASSFVPRYTEAFF.

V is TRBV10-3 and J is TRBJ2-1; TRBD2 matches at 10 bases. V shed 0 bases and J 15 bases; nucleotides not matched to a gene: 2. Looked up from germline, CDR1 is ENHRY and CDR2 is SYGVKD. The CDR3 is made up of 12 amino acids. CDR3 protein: CAISESASGGFF. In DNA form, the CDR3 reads TGTGCCATCAGTGAGTCAGCTAGCGGGGGGTTCTTC.

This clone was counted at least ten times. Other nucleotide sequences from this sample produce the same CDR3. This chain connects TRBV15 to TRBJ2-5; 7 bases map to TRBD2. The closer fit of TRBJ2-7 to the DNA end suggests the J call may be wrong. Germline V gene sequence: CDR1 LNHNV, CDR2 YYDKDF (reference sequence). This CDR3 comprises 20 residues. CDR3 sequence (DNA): TGTGCCACCAGCAGAGACAGGGATTGGGGAGCGGGACCACATCGGTACGAGCAGTACTTC. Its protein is CATSRDRDWGAGPHRYEQYF.

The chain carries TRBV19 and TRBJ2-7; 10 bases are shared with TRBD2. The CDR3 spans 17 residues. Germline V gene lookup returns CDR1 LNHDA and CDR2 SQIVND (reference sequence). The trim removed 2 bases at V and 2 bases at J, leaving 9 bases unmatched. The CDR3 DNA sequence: TGTGCCAGTAGTATACGGTTGGGGCTAGCGGGAGCCTACGAGCAGTACTTC. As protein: CASSIRLGLAGAYEQYF.

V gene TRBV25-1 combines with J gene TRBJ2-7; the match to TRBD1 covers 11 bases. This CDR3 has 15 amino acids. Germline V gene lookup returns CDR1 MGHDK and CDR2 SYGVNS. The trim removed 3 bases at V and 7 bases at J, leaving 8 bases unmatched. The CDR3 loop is CASSDFGTGGTEQYF. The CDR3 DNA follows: TGTGCCAGCAGTGATTTTGGGACAGGGGGAACTGAGCAGTACTTC.

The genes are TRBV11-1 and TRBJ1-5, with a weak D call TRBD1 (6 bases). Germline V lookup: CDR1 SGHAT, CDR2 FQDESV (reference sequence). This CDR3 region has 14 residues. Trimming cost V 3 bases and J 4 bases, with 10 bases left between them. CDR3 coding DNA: TGTGCCAGCAGCTTCGCAGGGACAAATCAGCCCCAGCATTTT. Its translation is CASSFAGTNQPQHF. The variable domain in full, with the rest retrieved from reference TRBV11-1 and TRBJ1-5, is EAEVAQSPRYKITEKSQAVAFWCDPISGHATLYWYRQILGQGPELLVQFQDESVVDDSQLPKDRFSAERLKGVDSTLKIQPAELGDSAMYLCASSFAGTNQPQHFGDGTRLSIL.

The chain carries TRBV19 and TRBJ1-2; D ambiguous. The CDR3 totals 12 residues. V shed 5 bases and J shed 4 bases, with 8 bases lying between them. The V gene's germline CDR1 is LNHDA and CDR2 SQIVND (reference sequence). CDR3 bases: TGTGCCAGTAGTCCTTCCGGCTATGGCTACACCTTC. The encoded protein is CASSPSGYGYTF.

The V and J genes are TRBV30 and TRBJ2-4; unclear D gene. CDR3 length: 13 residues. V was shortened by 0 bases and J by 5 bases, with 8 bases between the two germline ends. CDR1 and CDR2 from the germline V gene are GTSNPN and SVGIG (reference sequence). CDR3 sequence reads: CAWSVVWENIQYF. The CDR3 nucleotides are TGTGCCTGGAGTGTGGTGTGGGAAAACATTCAGTACTTC. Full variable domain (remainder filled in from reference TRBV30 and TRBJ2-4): SQTIHQWPATLVQPVGSPLSLECTVEGTSNPNLYWYRQAAGRGLQLLFYSVGIGQISSEVPQNLSASRPQDRQFILSSKKLLLSDSGFYLCAWSVVWENIQYFGAGTRLSVL.

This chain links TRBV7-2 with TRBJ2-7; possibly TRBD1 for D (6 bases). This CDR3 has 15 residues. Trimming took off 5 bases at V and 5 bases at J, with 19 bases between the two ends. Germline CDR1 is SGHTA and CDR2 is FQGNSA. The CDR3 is CASSRTGLPVNEQYF. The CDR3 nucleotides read TGTGCCAGCAGCCGAACAGGGCTTCCAGTGAACGAGCAGTACTTC.

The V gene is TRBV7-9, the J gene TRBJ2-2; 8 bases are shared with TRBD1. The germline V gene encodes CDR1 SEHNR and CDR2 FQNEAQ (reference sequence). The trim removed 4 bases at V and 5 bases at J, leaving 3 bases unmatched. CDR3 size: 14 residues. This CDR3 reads CASSSWTGTGELFF. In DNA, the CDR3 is TGTGCCAGCAGCTCCTGGACAGGGACCGGGGAGCTGTTTTTT.

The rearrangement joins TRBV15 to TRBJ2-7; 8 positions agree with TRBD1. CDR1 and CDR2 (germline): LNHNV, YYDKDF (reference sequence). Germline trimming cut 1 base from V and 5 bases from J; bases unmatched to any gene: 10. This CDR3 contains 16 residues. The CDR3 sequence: CATSRGVGTGTNEQYF. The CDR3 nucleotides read TGTGCCACCAGCAGAGGAGTCGGGACAGGCACCAACGAGCAGTACTTC.

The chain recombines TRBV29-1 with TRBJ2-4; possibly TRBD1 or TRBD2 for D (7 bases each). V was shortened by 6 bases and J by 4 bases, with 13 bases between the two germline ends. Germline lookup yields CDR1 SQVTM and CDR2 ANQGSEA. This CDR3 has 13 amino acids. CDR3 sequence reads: CSVTRGGKNIQYF. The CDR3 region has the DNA TGCAGCGTGACCAGGGGGGGTAAAAACATTCAGTACTTC.

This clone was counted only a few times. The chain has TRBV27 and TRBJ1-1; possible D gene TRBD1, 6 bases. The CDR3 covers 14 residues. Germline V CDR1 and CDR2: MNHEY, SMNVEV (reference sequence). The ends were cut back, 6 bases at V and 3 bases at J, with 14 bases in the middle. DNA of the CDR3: TGTGCCAGCAGCGCACAGGGAAAGTACACTGAAGCTTTCTTT. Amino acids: CASSAQGKYTEAFF.

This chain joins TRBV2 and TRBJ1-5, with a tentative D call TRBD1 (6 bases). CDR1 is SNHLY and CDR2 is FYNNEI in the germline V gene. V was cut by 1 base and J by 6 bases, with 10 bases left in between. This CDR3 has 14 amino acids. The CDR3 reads CASSEGGGRQPQHF. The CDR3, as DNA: TGTGCCAGCAGTGAAGGGGGGGGCCGTCAGCCCCAGCATTTT.

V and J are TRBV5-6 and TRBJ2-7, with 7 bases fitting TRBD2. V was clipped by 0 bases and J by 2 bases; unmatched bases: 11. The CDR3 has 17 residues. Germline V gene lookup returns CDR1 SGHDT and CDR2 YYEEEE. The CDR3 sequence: CASSLGGVGGNPYEQYF. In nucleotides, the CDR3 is TGTGCCAGCAGCTTGGGTGGCGTCGGGGGGAACCCCTACGAGCAGTACTTC.

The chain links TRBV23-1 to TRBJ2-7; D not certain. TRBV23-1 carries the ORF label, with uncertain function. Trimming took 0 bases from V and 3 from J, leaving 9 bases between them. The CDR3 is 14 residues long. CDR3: CASSQSARNYEQYF. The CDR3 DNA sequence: TGCGCCAGCAGTCAATCAGCCAGGAACTACGAGCAGTACTTC.